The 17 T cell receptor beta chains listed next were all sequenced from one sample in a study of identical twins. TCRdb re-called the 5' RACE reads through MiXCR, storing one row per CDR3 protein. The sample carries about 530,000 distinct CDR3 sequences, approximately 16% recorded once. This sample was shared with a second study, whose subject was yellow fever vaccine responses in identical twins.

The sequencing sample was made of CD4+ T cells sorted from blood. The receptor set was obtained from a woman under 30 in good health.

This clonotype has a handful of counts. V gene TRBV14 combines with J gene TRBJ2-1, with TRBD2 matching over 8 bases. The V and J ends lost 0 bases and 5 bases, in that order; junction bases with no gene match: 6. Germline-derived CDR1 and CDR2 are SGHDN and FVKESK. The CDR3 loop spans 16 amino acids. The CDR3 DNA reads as TGTGCCAGCAGCCAAGAGGGGCAGCGGGGGCACAATGAGCAGTTCTTC. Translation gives CASSQEGQRGHNEQFF.

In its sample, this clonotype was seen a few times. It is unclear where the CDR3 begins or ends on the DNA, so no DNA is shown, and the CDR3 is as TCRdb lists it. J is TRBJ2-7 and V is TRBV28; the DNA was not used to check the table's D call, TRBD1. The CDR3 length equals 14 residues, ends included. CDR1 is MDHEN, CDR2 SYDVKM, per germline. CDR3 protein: CASSYSGQGRKQYV.

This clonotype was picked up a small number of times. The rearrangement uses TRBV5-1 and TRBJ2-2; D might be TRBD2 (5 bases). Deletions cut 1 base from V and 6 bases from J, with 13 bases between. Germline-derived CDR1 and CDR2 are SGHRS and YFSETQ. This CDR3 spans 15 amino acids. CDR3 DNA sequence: TGCGCCAGCAGCTTGAGGTCGGAGGTGGCCGGGGAGCTGTTTTTT. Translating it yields CASSLRSEVAGELFF.

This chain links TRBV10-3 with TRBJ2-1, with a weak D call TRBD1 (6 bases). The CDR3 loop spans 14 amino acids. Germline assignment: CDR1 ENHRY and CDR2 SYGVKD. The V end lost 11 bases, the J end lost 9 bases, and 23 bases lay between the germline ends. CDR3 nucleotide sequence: TGTGCCGTTTCTGAGGGGGTAGCAGAGGGTGAGCAGTTCTTC. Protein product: CAVSEGVAEGEQFF.

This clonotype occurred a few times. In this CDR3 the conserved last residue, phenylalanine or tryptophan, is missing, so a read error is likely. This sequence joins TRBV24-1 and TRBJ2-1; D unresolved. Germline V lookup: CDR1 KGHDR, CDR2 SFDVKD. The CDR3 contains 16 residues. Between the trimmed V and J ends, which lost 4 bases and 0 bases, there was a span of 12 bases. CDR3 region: CATSDPDISSYNEQFV. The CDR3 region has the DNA TGTGCCACCAGTGACCCCGACATCAGCTCCTACAATGAGCAGTTCGTC.

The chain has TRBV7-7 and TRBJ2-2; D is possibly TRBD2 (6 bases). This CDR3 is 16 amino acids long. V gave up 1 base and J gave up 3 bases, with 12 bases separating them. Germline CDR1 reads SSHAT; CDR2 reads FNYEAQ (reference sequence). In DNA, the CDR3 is TGTGCCAGCAGCTTAGTGGCGACTAGGGACACCGGGGAGCTGTTTTTT. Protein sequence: CASSLVATRDTGELFF.

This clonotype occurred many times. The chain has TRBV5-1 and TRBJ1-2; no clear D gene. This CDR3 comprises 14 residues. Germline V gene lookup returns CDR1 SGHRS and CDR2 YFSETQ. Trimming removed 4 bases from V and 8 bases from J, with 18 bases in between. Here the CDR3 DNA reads TGCGCCAGCAGCCCCGAGGGCTGGTCTTCGGGCTACACCTTC. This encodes CASSPEGWSSGYTF. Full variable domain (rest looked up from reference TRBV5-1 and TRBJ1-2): KAGVTQTPRYLIKTRGQQVTLSCSPISGHRSVSWYQQTPGQGLQFLFEYFSETQRNKGNFPGRFSGRQFSNSRSEMNVSTLELGDSALYLCASSPEGWSSGYTFGSGTRLTVV.

The CDR3 reads CSARGAGDGYTF. In DNA, the CDR3 is TGCAGTGCTAGAGGGGCAGGGGATGGCTACACCTTC. V is TRBV20-1 and J is TRBJ1-2; the D gene is possibly TRBD1 (6 bases). This CDR3 contains 12 residues. V was shortened by 1 base and J by 6 bases, with 9 bases between the two germline ends. The germline V gene encodes CDR1 DFQATT and CDR2 SNEGSKA (reference sequence).

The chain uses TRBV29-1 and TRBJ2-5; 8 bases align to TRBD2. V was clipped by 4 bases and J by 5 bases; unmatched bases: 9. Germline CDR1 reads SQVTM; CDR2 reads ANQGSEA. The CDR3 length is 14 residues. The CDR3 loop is CSVGGGRQVETQYF. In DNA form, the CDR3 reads TGCAGCGTTGGAGGCGGGAGGCAGGTGGAGACCCAGTACTTC.

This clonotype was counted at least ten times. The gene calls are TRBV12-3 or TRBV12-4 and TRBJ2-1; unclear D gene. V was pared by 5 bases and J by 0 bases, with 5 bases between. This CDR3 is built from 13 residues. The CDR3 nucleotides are TGTGCCAGCAGTCGCAGCTCCTACAATGAGCAGTTCTTC. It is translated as CASSRSSYNEQFF.

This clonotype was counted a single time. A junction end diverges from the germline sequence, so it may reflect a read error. CDR3 loop: CCAPGGIAGYQETQYF. The CDR3 coding sequence is TGCTGTGCCCCCGGCGGAATAGCGGGGTACCAAGAGACCCAGTACTTC. The V gene is TRBV20-1, the J gene TRBJ2-5, with 8 bases aligning to TRBD2. Germline loops: CDR1 DFQATT, CDR2 SNEGSKA (reference sequence). This CDR3 is built from 16 residues.

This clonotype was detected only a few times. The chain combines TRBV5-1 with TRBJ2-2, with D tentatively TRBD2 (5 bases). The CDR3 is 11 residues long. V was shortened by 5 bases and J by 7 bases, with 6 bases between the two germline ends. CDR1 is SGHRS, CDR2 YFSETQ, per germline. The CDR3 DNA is TGCGCCAGCAGACTAGTCGGGGAGCTGTTTTTT. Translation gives CASRLVGELFF. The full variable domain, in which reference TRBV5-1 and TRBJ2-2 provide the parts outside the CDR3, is KAGVTQTPRYLIKTRGQQVTLSCSPISGHRSVSWYQQTPGQGLQFLFEYFSETQRNKGNFPGRFSGRQFSNSRSEMNVSTLELGDSALYLCASRLVGELFFGEGSRLTVL.

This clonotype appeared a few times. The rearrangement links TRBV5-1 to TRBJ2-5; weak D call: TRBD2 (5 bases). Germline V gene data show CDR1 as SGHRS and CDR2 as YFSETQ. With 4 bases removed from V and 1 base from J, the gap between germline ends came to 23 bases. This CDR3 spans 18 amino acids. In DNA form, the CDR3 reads TGCGCCAGCAGCCCTGCAGAGATCGGGGAGAGGCCCCAAGAGACCCAGTACTTC. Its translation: CASSPAEIGERPQETQYF.

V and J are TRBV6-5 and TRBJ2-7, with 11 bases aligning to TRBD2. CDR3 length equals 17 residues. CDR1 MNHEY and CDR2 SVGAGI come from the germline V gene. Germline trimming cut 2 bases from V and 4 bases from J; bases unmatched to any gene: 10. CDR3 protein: CASSYLSLAGGGYEQYF. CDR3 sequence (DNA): TGTGCCAGCAGTTACCTAAGTTTAGCGGGAGGGGGGTACGAGCAGTACTTC.

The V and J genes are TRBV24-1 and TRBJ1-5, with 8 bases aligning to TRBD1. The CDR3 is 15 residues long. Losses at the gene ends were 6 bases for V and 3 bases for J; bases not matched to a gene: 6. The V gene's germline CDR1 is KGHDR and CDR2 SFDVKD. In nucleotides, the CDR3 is TGTGCCACCAGTCTTGGACAGGGCTTCAATCAGCCCCAGCATTTT. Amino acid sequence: CATSLGQGFNQPQHF.

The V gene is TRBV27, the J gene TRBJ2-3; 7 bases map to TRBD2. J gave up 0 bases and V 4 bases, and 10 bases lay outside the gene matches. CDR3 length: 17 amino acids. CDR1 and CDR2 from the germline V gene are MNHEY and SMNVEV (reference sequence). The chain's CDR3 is CASSSLGAGFSTDTQYF. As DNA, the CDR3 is TGTGCCAGCAGTTCCCTAGGAGCGGGGTTTAGCACAGATACGCAGTATTTT.

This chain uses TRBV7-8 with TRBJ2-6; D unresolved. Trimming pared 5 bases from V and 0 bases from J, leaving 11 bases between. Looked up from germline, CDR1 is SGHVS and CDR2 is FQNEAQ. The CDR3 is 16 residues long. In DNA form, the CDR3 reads TGTGCCAGCAGCCCCAGCGAAGCCTCTGGGGCCAACGTCCTGACTTTC. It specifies CASSPSEASGANVLTF.